This TCR delta chain was captured in a study of gamma-delta T cells after stem cell transplantation. The CDR3 is 18 amino acids. V lost 4 bases to trimming and J lost 4 bases; unmatched junction nucleotides: 20. CDR1 is TVYSNPD and CDR2 is GDNSRS in the germline V gene (reference sequence). TCRdb used CATT to re-call clones from the RT-PCR reads. This table has about 1,700 delta-chain clones, approximately 43% appearing once. The source material was gamma-delta T cells. The source is a human donor. It is not recorded whose cells these are; they may come from a transplant donor. The chain carries TRDV3 and TRDJ1; 11 bases fit TRDD3. The DNA for the CDR3 is TGTGCCTGTGACACCTTGGGGGATACGCCGTGGGGCTACGATAAACTCATCTTT. Its protein product is CACDTLGDTPWGYDKLIF. The complete variable domain, with remaining parts taken from reference TRDV3 and TRDJ1, reads CDKVTQSSPDQTVASGSEVVLLCTYDTVYSNPDLFWYRIRPDYSFQFVFYGDNSRSEGADFTQGRFSVKHILTQKAFHLVISPVRTEDSATYYCACDTLGDTPWGYDKLIFGKGTRVTVEP.